This T cell receptor (beta chain) was captured by sequencing in a study of blood T cell repertoires in COVID-19. Study-wide background: The cDNA or gDNA used as material had been derived from T cells, B-cell-depleted T cells, or PBMCs.

The CDR3 consists of 16 residues. Germline V CDR1 and CDR2: MDHEN, SYDVKM. V lost 5 bases, J lost 3 bases, and 19 bases lay in between. Original analysis: Cell counts per sample came from amplifying reference gene primers. Assay: immunoSEQ multiplex PCR; the TCRdb copy retains only in-frame clones and omits some. That table is the source of V, J and clone size, and D and trimming were worked out from the DNA. Of 350,000 or so clones listed, more than 75% were seen once; the top ten hold roughly 0.94%. Before being deemed recovered, Cohort 3 donors had two negative PCRs, clearance, or symptom resolution.

Sequenced input: PBMCs or T cells enriched from blood (not recorded which). The chain uses TRBV28 and TRBJ1-1; no firm D call. This sequence originates from a woman aged 25 to 39 who had recovered from COVID-19. As DNA, the CDR3 is TGTGCCAGCAGTGAGCTTGCGAGGGTGATAGACACTGAAGCTTTCTTT. It yields the protein CASSELARVIDTEAFF.